This passage covers 23 T cell receptor beta chains from one sample sequenced in a study of identical twins. MiXCR was run by TCRdb on the 5' RACE reads, yielding one entry per CDR3 protein. The sample lists hundreds of thousands of distinct CDR3 sequences, roughly 7.5% seen once, with 1.9% in the top ten. The same sample was also used in a study of yellow fever vaccine responses in identical twins.

Sequencing was done on a sample of memory (CD45RO+) T cells sorted from blood. These receptors were collected from a young woman in good health.

The V and J genes are TRBV7-2 and TRBJ2-1; the match to TRBD1 covers 9 bases. Per germline, CDR1 SGHTA and CDR2 FQGNSA. Germline trimming cut 6 bases from V and 3 bases from J; bases unmatched to any gene: 12. This CDR3 has 17 residues. This chain's CDR3 is CASSQRGGQGLYNEQFF. The CDR3 bases are TGTGCCAGCAGTCAAAGGGGGGGACAGGGTCTCTACAATGAGCAGTTCTTC.

This clonotype was seen at least ten times. The rearrangement joins TRBV12-3 or TRBV12-4 to TRBJ2-2; 7 bases line up with TRBD2. This CDR3 spans 15 amino acids. With V trimmed by 6 bases and J by 5 bases, 9 bases remained unmatched. The DNA for the CDR3 is TGTGCCAGCAGCCCTAGCGGAACGGGGACCGGGGAGCTGTTTTTT. It yields the protein CASSPSGTGTGELFF.

This clonotype was seen ten or more times. The chain recombines TRBV12-3 or TRBV12-4 with TRBJ1-3, with D possibly matching TRBD1 (6 bases). The CDR3 length is 13 residues. Deletions cut 10 bases from V and 0 bases from J, with 10 bases between. DNA for the CDR3: TGTGCCACGGGGGCCTTCTCTGGAAACACCATATATTTT. Its translation is CATGAFSGNTIYF.

This clonotype was counted between two and nine times. V is TRBV11-2 and J is TRBJ1-2; D is perhaps TRBD1 (5 bases). Trimming stripped 3 bases from V and 7 bases from J, with 18 bases between. The CDR3 has 15 amino acids. Germline V CDR1 and CDR2: SGHAT, FQNNGV. Here the CDR3 reads CASSFSDTRGAGYTF. The DNA for the CDR3 is TGTGCCAGCAGCTTCTCGGACACCCGAGGTGCTGGCTACACCTTC.

The table lists this clonotype with many counts. The chain recombines TRBV5-1 with TRBJ2-6; perhaps D is TRBD1 or TRBD2 (6 bases each). CDR1 and CDR2 (germline): SGHRS, YFSETQ. The CDR3 loop spans 14 amino acids. The V end was cut by 4 bases, the J end by 9 bases, with 14 bases between. Here the CDR3 DNA reads TGCGCCAGCAGCCCGCGGGACACTAGCAACGTCCTGACTTTC. As protein: CASSPRDTSNVLTF.

The genes are TRBV5-1 and TRBJ1-4, with unresolved D. The CDR3 has 14 residues. Germline loops: CDR1 SGHRS, CDR2 YFSETQ. V was shortened by 7 bases and J by 0 bases, with 10 bases between the two germline ends. The CDR3 reads CASAYGATNEKLFF. In DNA, the CDR3 is TGCGCCAGCGCCTACGGAGCAACTAATGAAAAACTGTTTTTT.

This clonotype was seen more than once but under ten times. The chain couples TRBV29-1 to TRBJ2-7, with TRBD2 matching 8 bases. The CDR3 is 14 amino acids. With V trimmed by 4 bases and J by 2 bases, 7 bases remained unmatched. CDR1 SQVTM and CDR2 ANQGSEA come from the germline V gene. CDR3 bases: TGCAGCGTTGCCCAGCGGGGGTACACCTACGAGCAGTACTTC. Protein product: CSVAQRGYTYEQYF.

This clonotype appeared a few times. The chain employs TRBV25-1 and TRBJ2-2; D not resolved. The CDR3 has 11 amino acids. Trimming stripped 7 bases from V and 3 bases from J, with 3 bases between. CDR1 and CDR2 from the germline V gene are MGHDK and SYGVNS. Here the CDR3 reads CASKDTGELFF. The CDR3 coding sequence is TGTGCCAGCAAAGACACCGGGGAGCTGTTTTTT.

V is TRBV20-1 and J is TRBJ2-1; D is perhaps TRBD2 (5 bases). This CDR3 contains 15 residues. The germline V gene encodes CDR1 DFQATT and CDR2 SNEGSKA (reference sequence). Trimming left V 6 bases short and J 0 bases short, with 15 bases between. The CDR3 is CSAPKDSNSYNEQFF. The CDR3 coding sequence is TGCAGTGCACCCAAGGACTCAAACTCCTACAATGAGCAGTTCTTC.

This rearrangement joins TRBV4-1 to TRBJ2-4, with D maybe TRBD1 (5 bases). Trimming took 0 bases from V and 6 from J, leaving 12 bases between them. The germline gives CDR1 MGHRA, CDR2 YSYEKL. This CDR3 region has 15 residues. CDR3 amino acids: CASSQDRDIRNIQYF. The CDR3 DNA is TGCGCCAGCAGCCAAGACAGGGATATCAGAAACATTCAGTACTTC.

Only a few counts were recorded for this clonotype. The junction shows a germline mismatch at one end, possibly a read error. This chain joins TRBV29-1 and TRBJ2-7, with TRBD1 matching over 7 bases. CDR1 SQVTM and CDR2 ANQGSEA come from the germline V gene. The CDR3 extends over 14 amino acids. The CDR3 is CSVEDRALSYEQYF. The DNA of the CDR3 is TGCAGCGTAGAAGACAGGGCCCTCTCCTACGAGCAGTACTTC.

This clonotype came up a few times. Germline is not matched at one junction end, which may reflect a read error. V gene TRBV6-2 or TRBV6-3 combines with J gene TRBJ2-7; 13 bases match TRBD2. The CDR3 loop spans 13 amino acids. Per the germline V gene, CDR1 is MNHEY and CDR2 is SVGEGT. CDR3 sequence reads: CASSRVLAGGPFF. The CDR3, as DNA: TGTGCCAGCAGTCGGGTACTAGCGGGAGGGCCTTTCTTC.

This rearrangement joins TRBV7-8 to TRBJ2-3, with a weak D call TRBD1 (5 bases). Germline V lookup: CDR1 SGHVS, CDR2 FQNEAQ. The CDR3 contains 14 residues. V lost 6 bases and J 2 bases, leaving 12 bases between the germline ends. The chain's CDR3 is CASSSKDNTDTQYF. In nucleotides, the CDR3 is TGTGCCAGCAGTTCTAAGGACAACACAGATACGCAGTATTTT.

The V and J genes are TRBV30 and TRBJ2-5, with D possibly called TRBD1 or TRBD2 (7 bases each). CDR3 size: 13 residues. Looked up from germline, CDR1 is GTSNPN and CDR2 is SVGIG (reference sequence). Trimming removed 5 bases at V and 3 bases at J, with 13 bases between. The CDR3 nucleotides are TGTGCCTGGGCAGGGGGGGCGAAAGAGACCCAGTACTTC. The encoded protein is CAWAGGAKETQYF.

This clonotype was observed a handful of times. V is TRBV28 and J is TRBJ2-7, with 8 bases that match TRBD1. After removal of 5 bases from V and 4 bases from J, the junction contained 13 bases not matched to a gene. Germline loops: CDR1 MDHEN, CDR2 SYDVKM. This CDR3 is built from 16 residues. CDR3 loop: CASSMTGDQAGYEQYF. Here the CDR3 DNA reads TGTGCCAGCAGTATGACAGGGGACCAGGCGGGGTACGAGCAGTACTTC.

The chain has TRBV20-1 and TRBJ2-7; weak D call: TRBD2 (5 bases). The CDR3 is 16 residues long. Per the germline V gene, CDR1 is DFQATT and CDR2 is SNEGSKA (reference sequence). V was clipped by 2 bases and J by 1 base, with 18 bases between them. This CDR3 is CSARLLKPGSSYEQYF. The CDR3, as DNA: TGCAGTGCTAGACTTCTCAAACCGGGATCTTCCTACGAGCAGTACTTC.

Ten or more counts support this clonotype. The J gene is TRBJ1-1, the V gene TRBV7-9; TRBD1 might be the D (5 bases). The V gene lost 2 bases and the J gene lost 4 bases, with 14 bases spanning the gap. Germline lookup yields CDR1 SEHNR and CDR2 FQNEAQ (reference sequence). The CDR3 spans 15 residues. The CDR3 DNA reads TGTGCCAGCAGCTTACTTTCCGGGACTGTCACTGAAGCTTTCTTT. This encodes CASSLLSGTVTEAFF.

The rearrangement joins TRBV18 to TRBJ2-1, with TRBD2 matching 8 bases. The CDR3 covers 13 residues. V lost 3 bases, J lost 10 bases, and 5 bases stayed unmatched. Germline V gives CDR1 KGHSH, CDR2 LQKENI. CDR3 in DNA: TGTGCCAGCTCACCTGACGGGAGGGGGGAGCAGTTCTTC. Translating it yields CASSPDGRGEQFF.

In this sample, this clonotype turned up many times. The CDR3 here is CASSHPPQGVVSPLHF. CDR3 DNA: TGTGCCAGCAGTCACCCCCCCCAGGGGGTAGTATCACCCCTCCACTTT. The chain is built from TRBV12-3 or TRBV12-4 and TRBJ1-6, with 7 bases that match TRBD1. J gave up 10 bases and V 5 bases, and 14 bases lay outside the gene matches. The CDR3 has 16 amino acids.

This clonotype was found a few times. The rearrangement joins TRBV3-1 to TRBJ2-3; 10 nucleotides line up with TRBD1. CDR1 and CDR2 from the germline V gene are LGHDT and YNNKEL (reference sequence). The CDR3 sequence is 16 residues long. Trimming removed 4 bases from V and 4 bases from J; junction bases left unmatched: 8. CDR3 in DNA: TGTGCCAGCAGCCCCCAGACAGGGGGCAATTCAGATACGCAGTATTTT. This sequence encodes CASSPQTGGNSDTQYF.

This clonotype was counted at least ten times. This rearrangement joins TRBV29-1 to TRBJ1-1, with 10 bases lining up with TRBD1. The CDR3 covers 13 residues. Germline V gives CDR1 SQVTM, CDR2 ANQGSEA. The J segment lost 4 bases and the V segment lost 7 bases, leaving 6 bases of the junction unmatched. The CDR3 sequence is CSGARTGGTEAFF. The CDR3 bases are TGCAGCGGGGCCCGGACAGGGGGCACTGAAGCTTTCTTT. Supplemented by reference TRBV29-1 and TRBJ1-1, the full variable domain reads SAVISQKPSRDICQRGTSLTIQCQVDSQVTMMFWYRQQPGQSLTLIATANQGSEATYESGFVIDKFPISRPNLTFSTLTVSNMSPEDSSIYLCSGARTGGTEAFFGQGTRLTVV.

The genes are TRBV7-2 and TRBJ2-7; 10 bases match TRBD1. The CDR3 runs to 16 residues. V dropped 5 bases and J dropped 4; count of bases not matched to a gene: 11. Germline assignment: CDR1 SGHTA and CDR2 FQGNSA. In DNA form, the CDR3 reads TGTGCCAGCAGCCTAACGACAGGGGGCCTTAAATACGAGCAGTACTTC. It yields the protein CASSLTTGGLKYEQYF.

Of note for this clonotype: At one end the junction does not follow the germline gene, possibly because of a read error. The genes are TRBV5-1 and TRBJ1-4; tentatively, D is TRBD1 (6 bases). Germline loops: CDR1 SGHRS, CDR2 YFSETQ. CDR3 length: 15 residues. CDR3 loop: CASSLAGGPGEKLFF. For the CDR3, the DNA is TGCGCCAGCAGTTTGGCCGGGGGGCCCGGGGAAAAACTGTTTTTT.